This T cell receptor (beta chain) was identified during a study of cytomegalovirus exposure and HLA in healthy donors. General study findings and limits: It was reported that TCR beta sequences correctly inferred the HLA-A and HLA-B alleles for most subjects. Some V segments could not be told apart, so they were left out, TRBV6-2 and TRBV6-3 among them.

On this clone itself: Its cognate antigen is unknown.

CDR3 length equals 13 residues. After removal of 5 bases from V and 8 bases from J, the junction contained 6 bases not matched to a gene. Germline V gene lookup returns CDR1 SGHVS and CDR2 FQNEAQ. With 60 Vbeta and 13 Jbeta primers, the PCR was carried out. TCRdb's copy holds only in-frame clones and misses some; the assay was immunoSEQ multiplex PCR. The sample has about 180,000 clones; around 78% are singletons. The source is a woman in her 50s in good health and CMV-seropositive. The specimen was PBMCs. The J gene is TRBJ1-5, the V gene TRBV7-8, with 7 bases aligning to TRBD1. The CDR3 is CASSLSGGKPQHF. In DNA form, the CDR3 reads TGTGCCAGCAGCCTCTCAGGGGGAAAGCCCCAGCATTTT.